This entry describes one T cell receptor beta chain. V was clipped by 6 bases and J by 5 bases, with 16 bases between them. This CDR3 has 14 residues. Germline V gene data show CDR1 as SNHLY and CDR2 as FYNNEI. In the study's own analysis: Counts of nucleated cells, estimated from reference gene primer amplification, were obtained. Produced via immunoSEQ multiplex PCR; TCRdb's table is partial and in-frame only. V and J calls and clone size come straight from that table; D and trimming were deduced from the DNA. Of under 80,000 clones in the sample, roughly 71% are singletons; the top ten hold approximately 15%. This sample is drawn from a study of blood T cell repertoires in COVID-19.

Input material: peripheral blood. The clonotype comes from a man in his 60s with COVID-19, enrolled during active disease. The rearrangement links TRBV2 to TRBJ1-2, with D uncertain. The CDR3 loop is CASSPGWTAYGYTF. CDR3 bases: TGTGCCAGCAGCCCGGGATGGACTGCTTATGGCTACACCTTC.